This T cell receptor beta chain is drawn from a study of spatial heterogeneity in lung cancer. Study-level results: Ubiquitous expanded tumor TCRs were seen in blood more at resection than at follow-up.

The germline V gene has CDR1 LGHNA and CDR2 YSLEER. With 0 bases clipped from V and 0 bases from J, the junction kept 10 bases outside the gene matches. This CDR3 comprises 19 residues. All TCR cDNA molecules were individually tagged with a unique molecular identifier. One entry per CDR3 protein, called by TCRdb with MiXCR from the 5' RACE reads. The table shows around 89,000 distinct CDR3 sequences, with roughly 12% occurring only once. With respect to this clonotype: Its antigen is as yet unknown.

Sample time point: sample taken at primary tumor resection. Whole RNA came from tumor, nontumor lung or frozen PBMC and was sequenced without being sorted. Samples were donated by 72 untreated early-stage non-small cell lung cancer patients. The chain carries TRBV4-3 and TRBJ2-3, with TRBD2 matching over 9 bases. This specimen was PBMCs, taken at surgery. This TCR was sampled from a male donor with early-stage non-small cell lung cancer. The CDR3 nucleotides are TGCGCCAGCAGCCAAGATAGCGCTAGCGGGATGATTAGCACAGATACGCAGTATTTT. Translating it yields CASSQDSASGMISTDTQYF.